This T cell receptor (beta chain) was captured in a study of T cells after yellow fever vaccination. Study results and limitations: Compared with primary, the secondary response was weaker and peaked at day 5, not 15. Across the CD4 and CD8 compartments, a small share of clonotypes was present in both. Within FACS-sorted repertoires, abundant clonotypes contaminating from the bulk population could be present. Most clones from primary vaccination were detected again post-booster (around 95% CD4, 88% CD8).

J lost 5 bases, V lost 0 bases, and 12 bases had no gene match. The CDR3 consists of 17 residues. Germline values: CDR1 LGHNA, CDR2 YSLEER. TCRdb called the 5' RACE reads again in MiXCR, with one record for every CDR3 protein. The sample comprises 500,000 to 650,000 distinct CDR3 sequences, roughly 14% of which are singletons, and 11% to 15% rests with the top ten. Turning to this clonotype: The antigen is unknown.

This chain uses TRBV4-3 with TRBJ1-1; the match to TRBD1 covers 7 bases. Specimen: PBMCs, collected on the day of the yellow fever booster vaccination. The clonotype originates from a man aged 25 to 40 who received the YFV17D yellow fever vaccine. CDR3 in amino acids: CASSQDSRGPGGTEAFF. CDR3 coding DNA: TGCGCCAGCAGCCAAGATTCGAGGGGCCCAGGGGGAACTGAAGCTTTCTTT.